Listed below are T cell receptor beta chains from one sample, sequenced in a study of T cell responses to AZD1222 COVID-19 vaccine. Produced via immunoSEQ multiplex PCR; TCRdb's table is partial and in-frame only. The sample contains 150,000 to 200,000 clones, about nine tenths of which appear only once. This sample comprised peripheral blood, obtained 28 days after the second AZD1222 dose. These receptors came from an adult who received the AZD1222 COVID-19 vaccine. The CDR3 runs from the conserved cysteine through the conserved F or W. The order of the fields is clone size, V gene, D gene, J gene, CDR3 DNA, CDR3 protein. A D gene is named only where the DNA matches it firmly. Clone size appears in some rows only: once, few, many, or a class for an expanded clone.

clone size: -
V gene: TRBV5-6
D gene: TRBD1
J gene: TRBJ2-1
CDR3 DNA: TGTGCCAGCAGCCAGCCCACAGGGGGCAGTTACAATGAGCAGTTCTTC
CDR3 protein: CASSQPTGGSYNEQFF

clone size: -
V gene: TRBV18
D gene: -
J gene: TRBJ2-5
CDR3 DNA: TGTGCCAGCTCACTGGTGGGCCAAGAGACCCAGTACTTC
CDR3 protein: CASSLVGQETQYF

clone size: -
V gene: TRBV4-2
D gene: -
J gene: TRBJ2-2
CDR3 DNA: TGTGCCAGCAGCCAACCAACAGTTCATGCCGGGGAGCTGTTTTTT
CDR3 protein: CASSQPTVHAGELFF

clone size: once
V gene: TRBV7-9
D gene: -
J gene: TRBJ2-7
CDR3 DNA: TGTGCCAGCAGCCAGGGGGGGCCTAACTACGAGCAGTACTTC
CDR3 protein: CASSQGGPNYEQYF

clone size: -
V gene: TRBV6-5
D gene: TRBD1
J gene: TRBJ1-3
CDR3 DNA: TGTGCCAGCAGACGACAGGGCTCTGGAAACACCATATATTTT
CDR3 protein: CASRRQGSGNTIYF

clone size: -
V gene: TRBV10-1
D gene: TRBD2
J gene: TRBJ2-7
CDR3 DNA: TGCGCCAGCAGTGAGAACCCCGGGACTAGCGGGGTCATCTCCTACGAGCAGTACTTC
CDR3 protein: CASSENPGTSGVISYEQYF

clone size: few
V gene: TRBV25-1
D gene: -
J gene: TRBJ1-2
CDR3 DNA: TGTGCCAGCACCCATCCCCTCGTGGGAGGCTACACCTTC
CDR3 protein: CASTHPLVGGYTF

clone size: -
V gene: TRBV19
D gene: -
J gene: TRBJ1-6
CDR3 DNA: TGTGCCAGTAGTGCGTACCAGGTTTCTGGTTCACCCCTCCACTTT
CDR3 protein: CASSAYQVSGSPLHF

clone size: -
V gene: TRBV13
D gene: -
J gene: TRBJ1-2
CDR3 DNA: TGTGCCAGCAGCTTCCTTCGGGGAGTATATGGCTACACCTTC
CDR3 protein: CASSFLRGVYGYTF

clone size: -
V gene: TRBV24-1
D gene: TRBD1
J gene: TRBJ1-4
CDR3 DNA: TGTGCCACCAGTGACCCGACCCGACAGGGTAATGAAAAACTGTTTTTT
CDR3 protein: CATSDPTRQGNEKLFF

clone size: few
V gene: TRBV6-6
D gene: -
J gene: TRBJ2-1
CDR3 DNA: TGTGCCAGCGGACCTAGCGTTAGCTCCTACAATGAGCAGTTCTTC
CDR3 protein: CASGPSVSSYNEQFF

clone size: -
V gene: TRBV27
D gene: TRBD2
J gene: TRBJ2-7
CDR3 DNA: TGTGCCAGCAGTTTTGTTAGCGGGAGCCCCACGTCCTACGAGCAGTACTTC
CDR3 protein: CASSFVSGSPTSYEQYF

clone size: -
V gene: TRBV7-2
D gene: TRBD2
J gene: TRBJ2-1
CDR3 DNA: TGTGCCAGCAGCCAAGAATGGCGGGGGGGCTACAATGAGCAGTTCTTC
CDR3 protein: CASSQEWRGGYNEQFF

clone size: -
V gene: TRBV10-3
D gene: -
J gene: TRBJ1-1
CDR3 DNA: TGTGCCATCAGTGTAAGTAGGGATTTGAACACTGAAGCTTTCTTT
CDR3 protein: CAISVSRDLNTEAFF

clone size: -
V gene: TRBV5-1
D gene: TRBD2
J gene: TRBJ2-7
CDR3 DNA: TGCGCCAGCAGCTTGGAAGCGGGAGTTTATTACGAGCAGTACTTC
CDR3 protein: CASSLEAGVYYEQYF

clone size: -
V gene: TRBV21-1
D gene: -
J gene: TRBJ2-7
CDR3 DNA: TGTGCCAGCAGCAAAGGGGGACCGGGACTAGCGGGAGGGCGCGAGCAGTACTTC
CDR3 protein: CASSKGGPGLAGGREQYF

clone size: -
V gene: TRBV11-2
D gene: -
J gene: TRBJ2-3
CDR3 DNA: TGTGCCAGCAGCTTAGAGCGGACTAGCACAGATACGCAGTATTTT
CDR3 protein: CASSLERTSTDTQYF

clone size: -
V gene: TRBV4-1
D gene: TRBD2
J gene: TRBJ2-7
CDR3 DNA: TGCGCCAGCAGCTTGGGGGAGGGCTTCGAGCAGTACTTC
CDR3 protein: CASSLGEGFEQYF

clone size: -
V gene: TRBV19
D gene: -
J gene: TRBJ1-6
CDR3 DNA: TGTGCCAGTAGTATGCATGCGGCCGGGAGGGGGAGCTCCTATAATTCACCCCTCCACTTT
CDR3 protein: CASSMHAAGRGSSYNSPLHF

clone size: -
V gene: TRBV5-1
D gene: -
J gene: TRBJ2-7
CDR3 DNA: TGCGCCAGCAGCTTGACAGGTGTTGGAAGGGGAGCTTCCTACGAGCAGTACTTC
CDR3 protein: CASSLTGVGRGASYEQYF

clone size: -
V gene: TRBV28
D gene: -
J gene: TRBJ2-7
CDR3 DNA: TGTGCCAGCACGATTCTGCTTTCGGACGAGCAGTACTTC
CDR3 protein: CASTILLSDEQYF

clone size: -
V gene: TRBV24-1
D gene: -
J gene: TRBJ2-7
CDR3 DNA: TGTGCCACCAGTGATGCAGCAGATACCTACGAGCAGTACTTC
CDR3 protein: CATSDAADTYEQYF

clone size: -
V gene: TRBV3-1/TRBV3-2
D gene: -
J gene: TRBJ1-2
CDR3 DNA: TGTGCCAGCAGCCCGGAATTGTGGCAGACCAGCTATGGCTACACCTTC
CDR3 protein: CASSPELWQTSYGYTF

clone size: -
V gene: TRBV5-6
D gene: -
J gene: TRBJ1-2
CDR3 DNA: TGTGCCAGCAGCCAGGAGGTGGGTAGCTATGGCTACACCTTC
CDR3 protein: CASSQEVGSYGYTF

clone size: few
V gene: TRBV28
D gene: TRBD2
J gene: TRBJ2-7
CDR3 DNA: TGTGCCAGCAGTTTCCCTAGACTAGCGGAGTCCTACGAGCAGTACTTC
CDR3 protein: CASSFPRLAESYEQYF

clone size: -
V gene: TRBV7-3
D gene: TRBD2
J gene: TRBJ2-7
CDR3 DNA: TGTGCCAGCAGCCCTGCTCCGGGACTAGCCTACGAGCAGTACTTC
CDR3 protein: CASSPAPGLAYEQYF

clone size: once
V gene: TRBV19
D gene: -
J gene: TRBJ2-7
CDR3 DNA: TGTGCCAGTAGTATACGCGGACAAGGATCCTACGAGCAGTACTTC
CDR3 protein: CASSIRGQGSYEQYF

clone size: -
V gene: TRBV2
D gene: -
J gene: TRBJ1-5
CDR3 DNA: TGTGCCAGCAGTCGGGGGAATCAGCCCCAGCATTTT
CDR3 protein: CASSRGNQPQHF

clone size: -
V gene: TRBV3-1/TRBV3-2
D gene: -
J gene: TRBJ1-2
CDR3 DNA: TGTGCCAGCAGCCACCTAGACCCCCGCGATGGCTACACCTTC
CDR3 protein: CASSHLDPRDGYTF

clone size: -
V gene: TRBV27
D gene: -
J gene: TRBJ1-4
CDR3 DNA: TGTGCCAGCAGTCCAAAGGGGTTGCCAAATGAAAAACTGTTTTTT
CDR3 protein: CASSPKGLPNEKLFF

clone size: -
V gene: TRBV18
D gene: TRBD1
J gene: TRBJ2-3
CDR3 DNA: TGTGCCAGCTCACCACCGGGGACAGGGACAGATACGCAGTATTTT
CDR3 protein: CASSPPGTGTDTQYF

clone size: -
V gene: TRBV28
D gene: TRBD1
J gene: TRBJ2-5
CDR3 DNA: TGTGCCAGCTGGGACAGACTAACACAAGAGACCCAGTACTTC
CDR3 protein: CASWDRLTQETQYF

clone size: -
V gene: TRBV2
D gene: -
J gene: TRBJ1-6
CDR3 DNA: TGTGCCAGCAGTGGTCAGAGTAATTCACCCCTCCACTTT
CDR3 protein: CASSGQSNSPLHF

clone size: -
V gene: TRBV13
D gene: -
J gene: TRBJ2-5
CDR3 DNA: TGTGCCAGCAGCTCCCGGGACGGTAAAGAGACCCAGTACTTC
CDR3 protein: CASSSRDGKETQYF

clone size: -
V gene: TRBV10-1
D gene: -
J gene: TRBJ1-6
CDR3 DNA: TGCGCCAGCAGTCCCAGCGGGGGGAATTCACCCCTCCACTTT
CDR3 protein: CASSPSGGNSPLHF

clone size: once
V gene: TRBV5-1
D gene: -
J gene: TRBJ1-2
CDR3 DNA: TGCGCCAGCACCTTGGAGGGTCTCTATGGCTACACCTTC
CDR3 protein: CASTLEGLYGYTF

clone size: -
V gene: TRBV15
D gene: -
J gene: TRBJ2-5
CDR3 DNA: TGTGCCACCAGCAGAGATGGGGGCCACGGTGGGTCACGGACCCAGTACTTC
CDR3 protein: CATSRDGGHGGSRTQYF

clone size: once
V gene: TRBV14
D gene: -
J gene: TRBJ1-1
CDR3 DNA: TGTGCCAGCAGCCGGGGTTTTGGACCGAACACTGAAGCTTTCTTT
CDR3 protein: CASSRGFGPNTEAFF

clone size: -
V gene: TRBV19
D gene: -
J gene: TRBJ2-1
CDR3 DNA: TGTGCCAGCAAAGGGCCTCTGTCCAATGAGCAGTTCTTC
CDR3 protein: CASKGPLSNEQFF

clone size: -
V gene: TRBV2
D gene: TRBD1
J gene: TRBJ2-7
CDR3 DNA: TGTGCCAGCAGTGAACAAGGACAGGGTTACGAGCAGTACTTC
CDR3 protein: CASSEQGQGYEQYF

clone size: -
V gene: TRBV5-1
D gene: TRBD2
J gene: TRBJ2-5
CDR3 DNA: TGCGCCAGCAGCTTGGCCCGGGAGGCAGAGACCCAGTACTTC
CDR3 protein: CASSLAREAETQYF

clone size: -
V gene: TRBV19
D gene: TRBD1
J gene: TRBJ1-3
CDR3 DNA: TGTGCCAGTAGGCCGGGACAGAGACATTTCTCTGGAAACACCATATATTTT
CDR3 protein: CASRPGQRHFSGNTIYF

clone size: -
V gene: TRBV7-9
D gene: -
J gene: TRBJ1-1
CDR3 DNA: TGTGCCAGCAGCTTAGGCGGGGGAAAGACAGGCGAAGCTTTCTTT
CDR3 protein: CASSLGGGKTGEAFF

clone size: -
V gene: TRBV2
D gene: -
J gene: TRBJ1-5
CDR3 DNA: TGTGCCAGCAGTGGTACAGGGCATCAGCCCCAGCATTTT
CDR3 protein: CASSGTGHQPQHF

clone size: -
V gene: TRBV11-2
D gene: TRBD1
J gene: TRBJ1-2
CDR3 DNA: TGTGCCAGCAGCTTATCGACAGGGGTGGCCTTC
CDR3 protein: CASSLSTGVAF

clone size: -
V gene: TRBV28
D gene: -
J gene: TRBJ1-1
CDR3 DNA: TGTGCCAGCAGTTTCCCCTCACACGGAATGAACACTGAAGCTTTCTTT
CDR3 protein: CASSFPSHGMNTEAFF

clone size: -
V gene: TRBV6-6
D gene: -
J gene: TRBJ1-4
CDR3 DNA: TGTGCCAGCAGGGTAGGAGAAAAACTGTTTTTT
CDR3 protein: CASRVGEKLFF

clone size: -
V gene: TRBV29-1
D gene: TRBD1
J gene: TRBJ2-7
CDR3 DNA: TGCAGCGTTTCCCCTTTGACAGGGGCCTACGAGCAGTACTTC
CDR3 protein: CSVSPLTGAYEQYF

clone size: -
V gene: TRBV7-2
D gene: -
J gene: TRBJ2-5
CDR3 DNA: TGTGCCAGCAGCATTCCCGACGAGTGGGCCCAGTACTTC
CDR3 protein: CASSIPDEWAQYF

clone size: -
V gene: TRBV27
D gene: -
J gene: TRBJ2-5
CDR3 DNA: TGTGCCAGCAGTTTTGCCCCCTATCAAGAGACCCAGTACTTC
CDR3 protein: CASSFAPYQETQYF

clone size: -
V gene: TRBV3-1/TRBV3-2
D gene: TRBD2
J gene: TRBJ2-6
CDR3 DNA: TGTGCCAGCAGCGACCGACTAGCGGGAGGGCCGGTCGAATCTGGGGCCAACGTCCTGACTTTC
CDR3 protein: CASSDRLAGGPVESGANVLTF

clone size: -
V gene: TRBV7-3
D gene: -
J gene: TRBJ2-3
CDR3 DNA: TGTGCCAGCAGCTACCGGGACTGGGCAGCAGATACGCAGTATTTT
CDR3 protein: CASSYRDWAADTQYF

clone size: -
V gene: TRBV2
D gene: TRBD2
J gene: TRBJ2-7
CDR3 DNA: TGTGCCAGCGGCGTTGGACTAGCGGGAGACTACGAGCAGTACTTC
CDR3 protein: CASGVGLAGDYEQYF

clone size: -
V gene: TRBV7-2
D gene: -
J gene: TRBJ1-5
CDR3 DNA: TGTGCCAGCAGCCCTCCCGGCAATCAGCCCCAGCATTTT
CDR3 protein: CASSPPGNQPQHF